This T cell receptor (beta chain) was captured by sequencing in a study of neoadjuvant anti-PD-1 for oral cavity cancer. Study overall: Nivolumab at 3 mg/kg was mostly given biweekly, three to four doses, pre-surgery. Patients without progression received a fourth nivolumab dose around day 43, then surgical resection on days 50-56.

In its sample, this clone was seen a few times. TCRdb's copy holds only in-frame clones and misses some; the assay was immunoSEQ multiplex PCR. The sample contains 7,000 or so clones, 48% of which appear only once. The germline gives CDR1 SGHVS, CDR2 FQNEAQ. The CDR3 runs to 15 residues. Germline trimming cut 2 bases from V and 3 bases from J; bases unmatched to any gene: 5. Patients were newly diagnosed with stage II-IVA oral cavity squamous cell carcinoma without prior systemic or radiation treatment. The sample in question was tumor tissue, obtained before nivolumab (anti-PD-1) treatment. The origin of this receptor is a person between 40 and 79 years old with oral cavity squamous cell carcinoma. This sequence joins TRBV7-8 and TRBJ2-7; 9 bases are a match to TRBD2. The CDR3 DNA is TGTGCCAGCAGCTTACTTCCTAGCGGGAACTACGAGCAGTACTTC. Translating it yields CASSLLPSGNYEQYF.